This record looks at one TCR beta chain sequence and its context. Its antigen is currently unknown. At the DNA level, this CDR3 is encoded by other sequences in the same sample as well. After isolation, RNA underwent reverse transcription to generate cDNA as the sequencing template. TCRdb keeps only in-frame clones here, not all; method: immunoSEQ multiplex PCR. This table has over 150,000 clones, 45% to 75% appearing once. The sample comes from a study of CD8+ T cells in alopecia areata. Background on the study: A 6-month off-drug phase came after tofacitinib, which had lasted 6 to 18 months. Among treated patients, severity was scored by affected scalp area percentage. Points from the study as a whole: It was observed that many expanded lesional clones persisted in scalp and blood during tofacitinib. The study also sequences resident alphabeta T cells of normal skin in scalp samples.

The treatment here: oral pan-JAK inhibitor, 5-10 mg twice daily. V lost 3 bases to trimming and J lost 4 bases, with 8 bases between them. CDR3 length equals 13 residues. Per germline, CDR1 KGHSH and CDR2 LQKENI. The clonotype comes from a human donor with alopecia areata. The V call is TRBV18, the J call TRBJ2-3; perhaps TRBD2 as D (5 bases). The sample consisted of CD4+ T cells sorted from blood, taken at week 4, from a patient treated with tofacitinib. CDR3 nucleotide sequence: TGTGCCAGCTCACCTCCGGGGTCAGATACGCAGTATTTT. Translating it yields CASSPPGSDTQYF.